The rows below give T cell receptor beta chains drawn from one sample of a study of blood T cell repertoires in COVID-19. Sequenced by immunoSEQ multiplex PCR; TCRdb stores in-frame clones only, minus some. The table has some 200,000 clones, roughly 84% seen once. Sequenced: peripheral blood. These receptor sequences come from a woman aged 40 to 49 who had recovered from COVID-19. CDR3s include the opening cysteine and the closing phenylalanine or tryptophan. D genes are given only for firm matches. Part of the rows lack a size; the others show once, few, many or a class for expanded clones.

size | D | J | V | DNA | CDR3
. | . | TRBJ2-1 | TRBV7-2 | TGTGCCAGCAGCTTAGGGGGGGGGACAGGATACAATGAGCAGTTCTTC | CASSLGGGTGYNEQFF
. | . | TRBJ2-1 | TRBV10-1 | TGCGCCAGCAGTGAGTTACAGGACAATGAGCAGTTCTTC | CASSELQDNEQFF
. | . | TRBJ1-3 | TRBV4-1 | TGCGCCAGCAGCACCACTTCTACCTCTGGAAACACCATATATTTT | CASSTTSTSGNTIYF
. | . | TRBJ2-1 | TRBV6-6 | TGTGCCGGGAGAGGCGGGGTCTCCTACAATGAGCAGTTCTTC | CAGRGGVSYNEQFF
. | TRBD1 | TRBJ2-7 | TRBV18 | TGTGCCAGCTCACCACCCCGGACAGGGGGGTACGAGCAGTACTTC | CASSPPRTGGYEQYF
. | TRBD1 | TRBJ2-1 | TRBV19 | TGTGCCAGTAGAGAAGGGACAGGGGCCTACAATGAGCAGTTCTTC | CASREGTGAYNEQFF
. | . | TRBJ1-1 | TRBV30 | TGTGCCTGGAGTAGGCAGGTGAACACTGAAGCTTTCTTT | CAWSRQVNTEAFF
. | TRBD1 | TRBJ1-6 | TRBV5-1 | TGCGCCAGCACTCGGGGGACAGCCTTTTATAATTCACCCCTCCACTTT | CASTRGTAFYNSPLHF
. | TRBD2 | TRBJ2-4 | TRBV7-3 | TGTGCCAGCAGCTCGGGACTAGAAGGAGGCATTCAGTACTTC | CASSSGLEGGIQYF
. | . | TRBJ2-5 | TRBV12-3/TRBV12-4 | TGTGCCAGCAGTTTAGGGGGGGAAGAGACCCAGTACTTC | CASSLGGEETQYF
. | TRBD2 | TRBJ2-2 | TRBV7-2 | TGTGCCAGCAGCCCACCGGGACTAGGACCCGTCGGGGAGCTGTTTTTT | CASSPPGLGPVGELFF
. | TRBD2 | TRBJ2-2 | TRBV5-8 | TGTGCCAGCAGCTTGATCGCTAGCGGGGTGACCGGGGAGCTGTTTTTT | CASSLIASGVTGELFF
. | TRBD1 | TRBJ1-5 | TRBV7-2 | TGTGCCAGCAGCTTAGAGGGACAGCTACAATCAAGGCCCCAGCATTTT | CASSLEGQLQSRPQHF
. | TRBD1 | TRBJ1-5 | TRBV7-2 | TGTGCCAGCAGCTCGGACAGGGCCAGCAATCAGCCCCAGCATTTT | CASSSDRASNQPQHF
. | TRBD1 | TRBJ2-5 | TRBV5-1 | TGCGCCAGCAGCCGACAGGGCCGTGTCCAAGAGACCCAGTACTTC | CASSRQGRVQETQYF
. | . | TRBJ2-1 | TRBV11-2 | TGTGCCAGCAGCTTAGTCATCCAGGCTACTGAGCAGTTCTTC | CASSLVIQATEQFF
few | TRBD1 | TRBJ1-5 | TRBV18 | TGTGCCAGCTCCACCGCGGACAGGGGGCGGGATCAGCCCCAGCATTTT | CASSTADRGRDQPQHF
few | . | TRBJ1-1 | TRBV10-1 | TGCGCCAGCAGTGAGTCGAGGACCGGGACAGAAGCTTTCTTT | CASSESRTGTEAFF
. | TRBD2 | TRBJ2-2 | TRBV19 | TGTGCCAGTAGTATGAGTCTAGCGGGGACCACCGGGGAGCTGTTTTTT | CASSMSLAGTTGELFF
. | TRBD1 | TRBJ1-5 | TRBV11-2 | TGTGCCAGCAGCGAGGGGGCAGGGACCCATCAGCCCCAGCATTTT | CASSEGAGTHQPQHF
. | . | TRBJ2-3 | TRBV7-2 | TGTGCCAGCAGCGATGCTCTACCCACAGATACGCAGTATTTT | CASSDALPTDTQYF
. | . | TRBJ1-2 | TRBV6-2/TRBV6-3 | TGTGCCAGCAGTTATGGGTCCCGGGAAATCTATGGCTACACCTTC | CASSYGSREIYGYTF
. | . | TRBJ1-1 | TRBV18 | TGTGCCAGCTACGGGCAGGGGTGGACTGAAGCTTTCTTT | CASYGQGWTEAFF
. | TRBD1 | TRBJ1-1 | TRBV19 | TGTGCCAGTAGTTCGCCCGACAGGGCTACAGGGACTGAAGCTTTCTTT | CASSSPDRATGTEAFF
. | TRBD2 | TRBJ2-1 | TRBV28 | TGTGCCAGCAGTACCCGGAGCGGGGGGGCCTTTGTGGAGCAGTTCTTC | CASSTRSGGAFVEQFF
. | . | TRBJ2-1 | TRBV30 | TGTGCCTGGGGGAAGACTGCGGGTGAGCAGTTCTTC | CAWGKTAGEQFF
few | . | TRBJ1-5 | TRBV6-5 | TGTGCCAGCACCGATACACAGGGAGATCAGCCCCAGCATTTT | CASTDTQGDQPQHF
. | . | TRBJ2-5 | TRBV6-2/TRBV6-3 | TGTGCCAGCAGTCAGAGGGAGGATTGGTCAGAGACCCAGTACTTC | CASSQREDWSETQYF